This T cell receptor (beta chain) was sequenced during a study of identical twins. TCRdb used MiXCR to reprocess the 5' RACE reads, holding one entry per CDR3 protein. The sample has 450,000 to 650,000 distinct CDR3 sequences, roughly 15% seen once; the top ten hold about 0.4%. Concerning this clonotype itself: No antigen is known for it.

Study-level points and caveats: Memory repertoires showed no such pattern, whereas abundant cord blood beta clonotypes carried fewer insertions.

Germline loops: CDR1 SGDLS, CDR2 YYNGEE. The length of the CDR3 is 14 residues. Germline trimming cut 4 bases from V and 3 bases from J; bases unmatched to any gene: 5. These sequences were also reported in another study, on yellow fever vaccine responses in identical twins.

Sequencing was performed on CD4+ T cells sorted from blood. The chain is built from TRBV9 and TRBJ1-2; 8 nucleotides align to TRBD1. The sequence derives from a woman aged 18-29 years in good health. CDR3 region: CASSPQTGDYGYTF. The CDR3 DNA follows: TGTGCCAGCAGCCCCCAGACAGGGGACTATGGCTACACCTTC.